This is a list of T cell receptor beta chains from one sample in a study of blood T cells in healthy people across ages. TCRdb re-derived calls from the 5' RACE reads in MiXCR, one entry per CDR3 protein. The profile covers 1.5 million to 1.9 million distinct CDR3 sequences, with approximately 39% appearing a single time and about 4.1% taken by the ten largest. The sequenced sample was blood. The receptors come from a woman aged 18-29 years in good health. Each CDR3 is given with its conserved first and last residue. The order of the fields is clone size, J gene, D gene, V gene, CDR3 protein, CDR3 DNA. D genes are given only for firm matches. Rows may omit the clone size; those that give it use once, few, many or a size class.

-	TRBJ2-4	-	TRBV4-1	CASSQEPGAMAKNIQYF	TGCGCCAGCAGCCAAGAGCCAGGGGCGATGGCCAAAAACATTCAGTACTTC
-	TRBJ2-3	-	TRBV5-4	CASSWDPGGTDTQYF	TGTGCCAGCAGCTGGGATCCCGGAGGCACAGATACGCAGTATTTT
few	TRBJ2-4	TRBD1	TRBV12-3/TRBV12-4	CASSLPTGDIQYF	TGTGCCAGCAGTTTACCTACAGGGGACATTCAGTACTTC
few	TRBJ2-3	-	TRBV10-3	CAISGQDTDTQYF	TGTGCCATCAGTGGACAGGACACAGATACGCAGTATTTT
few	TRBJ2-1	-	TRBV5-1	CSSRAGLTNEQFF	TGCTCCAGCAGGGCGGGACTCACCAATGAGCAGTTCTTC
few	TRBJ2-7	TRBD1	TRBV5-1	CASSLRDRLSYEQYF	TGCGCCAGCAGCCTCCGGGACAGGCTGTCCTACGAGCAGTACTTC
once	TRBJ2-5	-	TRBV6-5	CASSSAGAGKETQYF	TGTGCCAGCAGTTCGGCCGGCGCAGGGAAAGAGACCCAGTACTTC
-	TRBJ1-3	TRBD1	TRBV20-1	CSATGGAGNTIYF	TGCAGTGCTACAGGGGGAGCTGGAAACACCATATATTTT
few	TRBJ1-2	TRBD1	TRBV11-2	CASSGTASYGYTF	TGTGCCAGCAGCGGGACAGCTAGTTATGGCTACACCTTC
-	TRBJ1-1	-	TRBV28	CASSLQGKPNEAFF	TGTGCCAGCAGTCTACAGGGTAAACCCAATGAAGCTTTCTTT
-	TRBJ2-6	-	TRBV6-2/TRBV6-3	CASRPGTPRGANVLTF	TGTGCCAGCAGACCTGGGACACCCAGAGGGGCCAACGTCCTGACTTTC
once	TRBJ2-7	TRBD2	TRBV27	CASRLAESYEQYF	TGTGCCAGCAGGCTAGCGGAGTCCTACGAGCAGTACTTC
-	TRBJ2-1	-	TRBV11-2	CASSLATWTVSYNEQFF	TGTGCCAGCAGCTTAGCTACCTGGACAGTTTCCTACAATGAGCAGTTCTTC
-	TRBJ1-6	-	TRBV5-6	CASSTGPGTPLHF	TGTGCCAGCAGCACCGGACCAGGGACACCCCTCCACTTT
-	TRBJ1-2	TRBD1	TRBV27	CASRNRDRNYGYTF	TGTGCCAGCAGGAACCGGGACAGGAACTATGGCTACACCTTC
many	TRBJ2-1	TRBD2	TRBV5-1	CASSLERGAYNEQFF	TGCGCCAGCAGCTTGGAGCGGGGGGCCTACAATGAGCAGTTCTTC
few	TRBJ1-6	TRBD1	TRBV12-3/TRBV12-4	CASSYGQGSTPLHF	TGTGCCAGCAGTTACGGACAGGGGTCTACACCCCTCCACTTT